What follows are 27 T cell receptor beta chains derived from one specimen sequenced in a study of cytomegalovirus exposure and HLA in healthy donors. PCR primers comprised 60 Vbeta and 13 Jbeta primers. The repertoire was sequenced with immunoSEQ multiplex PCR; TCRdb's copy has only in-frame clones and lacks some. This table holds some 150,000 clones, approximately 75% found once. Sequencing was done on a sample of PBMCs. The source is a male donor in good health and CMV-seronegative.

The genes are TRBV6-5 and TRBJ2-5, with TRBD2 matching 13 bases. CDR3 size: 13 residues. The germline gives CDR1 MNHEY, CDR2 SVGAGI. V lost 10 bases and J lost 4; bases outside the gene matches: 3. CDR3 in amino acids: CATGLAGAETQYF. For the CDR3, the DNA is TGTGCCACCGGACTAGCGGGGGCAGAGACCCAGTACTTC.

This clone came up a few times. Other DNA sequences in the sample encode the same CDR3. The CDR3 sequence: CASSLAGGNTEAFF. The CDR3 DNA follows: TGTGCCAGCAGCTTGGCAGGGGGGAACACTGAAGCTTTCTTT. This rearrangement joins TRBV5-4 to TRBJ1-1; 7 bases line up with TRBD1. The V segment lost 0 bases and the J segment 1 base; nucleotides outside the gene matches: 0. The CDR3 sequence is 14 residues long. CDR1 is SGHNT, CDR2 YYREEE, per germline (reference sequence).

This chain links TRBV5-4 with TRBJ2-3; 9 positions match TRBD1. Germline CDR1 and CDR2: SGHNT and YYREEE (reference sequence). Losses at the gene ends were 0 bases for V and 4 bases for J; bases not matched to a gene: 6. This CDR3 is built from 16 residues. The CDR3 sequence is CASSLEGTGSADTQYF. Here the CDR3 DNA reads TGTGCCAGCAGCTTGGAAGGGACAGGGTCTGCAGATACGCAGTATTTT.

The V and J genes are TRBV13 and TRBJ2-7, with 11 bases matching TRBD2. The CDR3 sequence is 17 residues long. The V segment lost 5 bases and the J segment 5 bases; nucleotides outside the gene matches: 14. Germline V gene data show CDR1 as PRHDT and CDR2 as FYEKMQ (reference sequence). CDR3 in DNA: TGTGCCAGCAGCCTACTTTTTACTAGCGGGGGTCGCAACGAGCAGTACTTC. Amino acids: CASSLLFTSGGRNEQYF.

The gene calls are TRBV2 and TRBJ1-2; the D is unclear. CDR3 length: 14 amino acids. Trimming left V 4 bases short and J 4 bases short, with 13 bases between. From germline, CDR1 is SNHLY and CDR2 FYNNEI. The CDR3 DNA follows: TGTGCCAGCAGTGCTTCCGCCAGTCCCTATGGCTACACCTTC. Its translation is CASSASASPYGYTF.

The chain links TRBV10-3 to TRBJ2-7, with no clear D. The germline gives CDR1 ENHRY, CDR2 SYGVKD. The CDR3 has 11 residues. Between the trimmed V and J ends, which lost 5 bases and 3 bases, there was a span of 5 bases. The CDR3 is CAISPHYEQYF. Here the CDR3 DNA reads TGTGCCATCAGTCCCCACTACGAGCAGTACTTC.

This chain joins TRBV18 and TRBJ1-6; TRBD1 matches 10 bases. V dropped 6 bases and J dropped 8; count of bases not matched to a gene: 7. This CDR3 has 15 residues. Germline CDR1 and CDR2: KGHSH and LQKENI. The CDR3 here is CASSPLGTGDSPLHF. Written as DNA, the CDR3 is TGTGCCAGCTCGCCTCTGGGGACAGGGGATTCACCCCTCCACTTT.

The chain uses TRBV11-3 and TRBJ1-1; 10 nucleotides match TRBD1. This CDR3 is built from 16 residues. In germline, CDR1 is SGHNT, CDR2 YENEEA. With V trimmed by 5 bases and J by 3 bases, 9 bases remained unmatched. The CDR3 nucleotides read TGTGCCAGCAGCCGAACCGGGACAGGGGTCGACACTGAAGCTTTCTTT. This encodes CASSRTGTGVDTEAFF.

Only one count was recorded for this clone. The CDR3 protein is CASSPGTVAYEQYF. CDR3 in DNA: TGCGCCAGCAGCCCCGGGACAGTAGCCTACGAGCAGTACTTC. The rearrangement joins TRBV5-1 to TRBJ2-7; 7 bases line up with TRBD1. V was pared by 4 bases and J by 2 bases, with 6 bases of the junction left unmatched. The CDR3 consists of 14 residues. CDR1 and CDR2 (germline): SGHRS, YFSETQ.

The chain combines TRBV2 with TRBJ2-5; 7 bases are shared with TRBD1. V was clipped by 7 bases and J by 5 bases; unmatched bases: 7. CDR1 and CDR2 (germline): SNHLY, FYNNEI. This CDR3 contains 13 residues. CDR3 DNA sequence: TGTGCCAGCAACCCACAGGGGTCGGAGACCCAGTACTTC. Translated, it gives CASNPQGSETQYF.

This clone was counted only a few times. The rearrangement uses TRBV5-4 and TRBJ2-5; TRBD1 matches 7 bases. The V gene's germline CDR1 is SGHNT and CDR2 YYREEE (reference sequence). The CDR3 spans 14 residues. V gave up 4 bases and J gave up 1 base; unmatched junction bases: 4. The CDR3 spells CASSLRQGQETQYF. The CDR3 region has the DNA TGTGCCAGCAGCCTAAGACAGGGCCAAGAGACCCAGTACTTC.

This chain links TRBV4-2 with TRBJ2-7; the D gene is possibly TRBD1 (6 bases). The germline V gene has CDR1 LGHNA and CDR2 YNFKEQ. V lost 0 bases to trimming and J lost 4 bases, with 10 bases between them. This CDR3 spans 14 amino acids. The CDR3 coding sequence is TGTGCCAGCAGCCAAGATCAGGGGCCTTACGAGCAGTACTTC. Protein product: CASSQDQGPYEQYF.

This clone showed up just a few times. The chain employs TRBV7-2 and TRBJ1-2, with D uncertain. Trimming pared 7 bases from V and 4 bases from J, leaving 19 bases between. Germline values: CDR1 SGHTA, CDR2 FQGNSA. There are 15 residues in the CDR3. DNA of the CDR3: TGTGCCAGCACTCGGGATCTAGGAACCCTCTATGGCTACACCTTC. Encoded protein: CASTRDLGTLYGYTF.

V and J are TRBV10-3 and TRBJ2-7; TRBD2 matches at 12 bases. Germline V gene data show CDR1 as ENHRY and CDR2 as SYGVKD. This CDR3 is built from 15 residues. Losses at the gene ends were 6 bases for V and 5 bases for J; bases not matched to a gene: 8. The CDR3 DNA reads TGTGCCATCAGATCTGCCAGGACTAGCGGGGACGAGCAGTACTTC. Translated, it gives CAIRSARTSGDEQYF.

The gene calls are TRBV5-8 and TRBJ2-7; 9 positions agree with TRBD2. The CDR3 has 15 residues. CDR1 and CDR2 from the germline V gene are SGHTS and YDEGEE. V shed 4 bases, J shed 7 bases, and the junction held 12 bases outside the gene matches. The DNA for the CDR3 is TGTGCCAGCAGCCAAGCCCCTAGCGGGGTGGGAGAGCAGTACTTC. Translating gives CASSQAPSGVGEQYF.

The rearrangement links TRBV27 to TRBJ2-6; possibly TRBD1 for D (6 bases). The CDR3 loop spans 17 amino acids. Trimming removed 5 bases from V and 2 bases from J, with 16 bases in between. Germline V lookup: CDR1 MNHEY, CDR2 SMNVEV (reference sequence). In nucleotides, the CDR3 is TGTGCCAGCAGTCTTACCAACAGGGCGACTGGGGCCAACGTCCTGACTTTC. Protein: CASSLTNRATGANVLTF.

The genes are TRBV19 and TRBJ2-7, with 7 bases lining up with TRBD1. Germline V gene data show CDR1 as LNHDA and CDR2 as SQIVND (reference sequence). Unmatched junction bases numbered 4, after V lost 4 bases and J lost 4 bases. There are 13 residues in the CDR3. Here the CDR3 reads CASSRQGGYEQYF. Written as DNA, the CDR3 is TGTGCCAGTAGTAGACAGGGCGGATACGAGCAGTACTTC.

J is TRBJ1-5 and V is TRBV5-4; the D is unclear. The V end was cut by 4 bases, the J end by 5 bases, with 10 bases between. CDR1 SGHNT and CDR2 YYREEE come from the germline V gene (reference sequence). The CDR3 runs 13 residues. The CDR3 nucleotides read TGTGCCAGCAGCCTAGACTGGGATCAGCCCCAGCATTTT. It encodes CASSLDWDQPQHF.

The chain employs TRBV4-3 and TRBJ2-3; 7 bases align to TRBD1. In germline, CDR1 is LGHNA, CDR2 YSLEER. This CDR3 comprises 14 residues. Germline trimming cut 0 bases from V and 4 bases from J; bases unmatched to any gene: 1. The CDR3 protein is CASSQDTGADTQYF. The DNA for the CDR3 is TGCGCCAGCAGCCAAGATACAGGGGCAGATACGCAGTATTTT.

The J gene is TRBJ1-4, the V gene TRBV30; 9 bases map to TRBD1. Germline values: CDR1 GTSNPN, CDR2 SVGIG (reference sequence). The CDR3 has 12 residues. The V segment lost 3 bases and the J segment 15 bases; nucleotides outside the gene matches: 8. The CDR3 bases are TGTGCCTGGAGGTTACAGGGGGCAAGGGTGTTTTTT. It codes for CAWRLQGARVFF. Looking up the rest from reference TRBV30 and TRBJ1-4 gives the full variable domain: SQTIHQWPATLVQPVGSPLSLECTVEGTSNPNLYWYRQAAGRGLQLLFYSVGIGQISSEVPQNLSASRPQDRQFILSSKKLLLSDSGFYLCAWRLQGARVFFGSGTQLSVL.

On this clone: Compared with germline, one end of the junction differs, possibly owing to a read error. The chain joins TRBV6-1 to TRBJ2-2; D possibly corresponds to TRBD2 (5 bases). This CDR3 has 15 residues. Germline CDR1 MNHNS, CDR2 SASEGT. The CDR3 reads CASTEHGANTGELFF. CDR3 bases: TGTGCCAGCACTGAACACGGGGCGAACACCGGGGAGCTGTTTTTT.

The J gene is TRBJ1-6, the V gene TRBV5-6, with 8 bases matching TRBD1. Trimming cost V 5 bases and J 3 bases; bases outside gene matches: 4. The CDR3 has 15 amino acids. CDR1 SGHDT and CDR2 YYEEEE come from the germline V gene. The CDR3 sequence: CASSQGQGYNSPLHF. Written as DNA, the CDR3 is TGTGCCAGCAGTCAAGGACAGGGCTATAATTCACCCCTCCACTTT.

The chain combines TRBV5-5 with TRBJ1-2; D gene unclear. Trimming cost V 0 bases and J 3 bases, with 9 bases left between them. This CDR3 contains 14 residues. The germline CDR1 and CDR2 sequences are SGHKS and YYEKEE (reference sequence). Written as DNA, the CDR3 is TGTGCCAGCAGCTTGGCCGCGGGCGACTATGGCTACACCTTC. This translates into CASSLAAGDYGYTF.

This chain links TRBV5-4 with TRBJ2-3; 8 bases agree with TRBD1. The junction had 7 bases not matched to a gene; V was cut back by 5 bases and J by 5 bases. Germline lookup yields CDR1 SGHNT and CDR2 YYREEE (reference sequence). The CDR3 runs 14 residues. CDR3 coding DNA: TGTGCCAGCAGGAGGGGACAGGACCAAGATACGCAGTATTTT. Its protein product is CASRRGQDQDTQYF.

This chain links TRBV18 with TRBJ1-5; 9 bases match TRBD1. The V and J ends lost 3 bases and 6 bases, in that order; junction bases with no gene match: 9. Germline V gene data show CDR1 as KGHSH and CDR2 as LQKENI. CDR3 length equals 16 residues. The CDR3 sequence is CASSPIGDREGQPQHF. As DNA, the CDR3 is TGTGCCAGCTCACCGATCGGGGACAGGGAGGGTCAGCCCCAGCATTTT.

This chain joins TRBV19 and TRBJ1-6; TRBD1 is a possible D gene (5 bases). The CDR3 length is 13 residues. V was trimmed by 3 bases and J by 8 bases, leaving 8 bases between them. Germline assignment: CDR1 LNHDA and CDR2 SQIVND (reference sequence). CDR3 loop: CASSISTDSPLHF. The CDR3 DNA reads TGTGCCAGTAGTATTTCGACAGATTCACCCCTCCACTTT. Together with reference TRBV19 and TRBJ1-6, the CDR3 gives the full variable domain: DGGITQSPKYLFRKEGQNVTLSCEQNLNHDAMYWYRQDPGQGLRLIYYSQIVNDFQKGDIAEGYSVSREKKESFPLTVTSAQKNPTAFYLCASSISTDSPLHFGNGTRLTVT.

The rearrangement uses TRBV6-6 and TRBJ2-7; 7 nucleotides line up with TRBD1. The germline V gene has CDR1 MNHNY and CDR2 SVGAGI (reference sequence). J was trimmed by 4 bases and V by 0 bases; bases with no gene match: 6. This CDR3 region has 15 residues. CDR3 coding DNA: TGTGCCAGCAGTTACTCGACAGGGAGTGGGTACGAGCAGTACTTC. It specifies CASSYSTGSGYEQYF.